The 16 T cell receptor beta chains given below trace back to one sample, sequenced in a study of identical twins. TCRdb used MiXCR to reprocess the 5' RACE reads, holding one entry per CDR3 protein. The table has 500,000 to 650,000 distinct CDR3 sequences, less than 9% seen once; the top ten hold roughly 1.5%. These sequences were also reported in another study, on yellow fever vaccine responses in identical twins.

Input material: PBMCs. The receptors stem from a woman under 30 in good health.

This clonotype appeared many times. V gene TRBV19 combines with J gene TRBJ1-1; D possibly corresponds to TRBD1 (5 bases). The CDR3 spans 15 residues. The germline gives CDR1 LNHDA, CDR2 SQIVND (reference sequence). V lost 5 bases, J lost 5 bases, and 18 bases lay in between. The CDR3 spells CASSYNRDGGTEAFF. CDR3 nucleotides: TGTGCCAGTAGTTATAACCGGGACGGAGGAACTGAAGCTTTCTTT.

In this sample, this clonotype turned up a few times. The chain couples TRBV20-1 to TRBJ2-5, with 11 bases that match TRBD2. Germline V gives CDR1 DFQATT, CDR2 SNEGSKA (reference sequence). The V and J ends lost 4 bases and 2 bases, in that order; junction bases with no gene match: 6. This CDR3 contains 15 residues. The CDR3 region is CSATRVAGGQETQYF. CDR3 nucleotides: TGCAGTGCTACTCGTGTAGCGGGGGGGCAAGAGACCCAGTACTTC.

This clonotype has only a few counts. DNA for the CDR3: TGTGCCAGCAGCTTAAAGGGACAGGGTATCTCCTACGAGCAGTACTTC. It codes for CASSLKGQGISYEQYF. J is TRBJ2-7 and V is TRBV7-9; 9 bases map to TRBD1. Trimming at V came to 2 bases and at J to 0 bases, leaving 5 bases not matched to a gene. Germline CDR1 reads SEHNR; CDR2 reads FQNEAQ (reference sequence). The CDR3 is 16 residues long.

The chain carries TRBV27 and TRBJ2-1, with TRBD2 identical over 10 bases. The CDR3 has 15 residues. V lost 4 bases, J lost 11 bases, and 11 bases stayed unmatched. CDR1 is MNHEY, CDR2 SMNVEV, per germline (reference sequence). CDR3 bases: TGTGCCAGCAGTTACCTAGCGGGAGCCGGGGGAAAGCAGTTCTTC. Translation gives CASSYLAGAGGKQFF.

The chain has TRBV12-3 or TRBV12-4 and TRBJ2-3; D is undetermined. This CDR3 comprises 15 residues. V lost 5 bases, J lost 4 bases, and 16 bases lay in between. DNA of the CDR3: TGTGCCAGCAGTCTCCGGCAGAGAGGCGCAGATACGCAGTATTTT. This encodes CASSLRQRGADTQYF.

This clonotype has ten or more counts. The CDR3 region is CASSRNHPGETQYF. DNA for the CDR3: TGTGCCAGCTCACGAAATCATCCCGGGGAGACCCAGTACTTC. The chain joins TRBV18 to TRBJ2-5, with no clear D. Germline V gene data show CDR1 as KGHSH and CDR2 as LQKENI. The CDR3 loop spans 14 amino acids. V was cut by 4 bases and J by 5 bases, with 14 bases left in between.

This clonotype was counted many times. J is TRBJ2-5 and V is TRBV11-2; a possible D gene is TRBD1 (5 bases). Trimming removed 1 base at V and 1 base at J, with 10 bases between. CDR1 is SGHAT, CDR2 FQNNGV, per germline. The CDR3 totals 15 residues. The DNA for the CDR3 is TGTGCCAGCAGCTTAGTTGCAGGGATCCAAGAGACCCAGTACTTC. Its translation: CASSLVAGIQETQYF.

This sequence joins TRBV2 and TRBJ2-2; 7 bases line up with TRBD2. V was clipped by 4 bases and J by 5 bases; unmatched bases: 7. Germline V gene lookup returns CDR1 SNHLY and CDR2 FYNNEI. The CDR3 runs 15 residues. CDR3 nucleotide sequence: TGTGCCAGCAGTGGTGGACTAGGTCAGACCGGGGAGCTGTTTTTT. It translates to CASSGGLGQTGELFF.

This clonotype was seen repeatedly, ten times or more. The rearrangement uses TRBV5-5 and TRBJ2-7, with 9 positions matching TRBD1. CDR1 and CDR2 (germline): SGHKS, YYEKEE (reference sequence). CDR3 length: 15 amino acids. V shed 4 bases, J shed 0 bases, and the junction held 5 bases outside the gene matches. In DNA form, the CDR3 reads TGTGCCAGCAGCAGGGACAGGGTGCCCTCCTACGAGCAGTACGTC. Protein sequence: CASSRDRVPSYEQYV.

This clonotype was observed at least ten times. The CDR3 DNA reads TGCAGCGTCGGGACGACAGCTAACTATGGCTACACCTTC. The encoded protein is CSVGTTANYGYTF. V usage is TRBV29-1 and J usage is TRBJ1-2; D is possibly TRBD1 (5 bases). The CDR3 spans 13 residues. V lost 6 bases and J 0 bases, leaving 11 bases between the germline ends. Germline CDR1 reads SQVTM; CDR2 reads ANQGSEA.

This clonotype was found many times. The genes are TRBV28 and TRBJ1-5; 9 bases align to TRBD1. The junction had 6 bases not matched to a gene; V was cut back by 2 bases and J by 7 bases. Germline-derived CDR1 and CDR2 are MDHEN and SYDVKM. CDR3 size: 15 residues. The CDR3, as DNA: TGTGCCAGCAGTTTAGTGGGACAGGGTCGGCAGCCCCAGCATTTT. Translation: CASSLVGQGRQPQHF.

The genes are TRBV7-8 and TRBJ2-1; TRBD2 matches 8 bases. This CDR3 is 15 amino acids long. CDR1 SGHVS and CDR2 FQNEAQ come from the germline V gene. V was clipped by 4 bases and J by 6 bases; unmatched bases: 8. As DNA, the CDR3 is TGTGCCAGCAGCTCCCTGACGGGAGGGCCCAATGAGCAGTTCTTC. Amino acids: CASSSLTGGPNEQFF.

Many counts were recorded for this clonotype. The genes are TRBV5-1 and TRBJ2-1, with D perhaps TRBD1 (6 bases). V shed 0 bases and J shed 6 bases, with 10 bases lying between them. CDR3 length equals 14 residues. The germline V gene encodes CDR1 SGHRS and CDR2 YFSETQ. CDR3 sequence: CASSLAQGFNEQFF. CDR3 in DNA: TGCGCCAGCAGCTTGGCGCAGGGGTTCAATGAGCAGTTCTTC.

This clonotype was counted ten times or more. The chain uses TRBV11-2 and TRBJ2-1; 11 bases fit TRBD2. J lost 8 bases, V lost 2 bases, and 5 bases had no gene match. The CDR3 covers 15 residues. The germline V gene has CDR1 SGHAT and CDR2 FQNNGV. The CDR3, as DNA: TGTGCCAGCAGCTTAAAGACTAGCGGGAAAGATGAGCAGTTCTTC. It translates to CASSLKTSGKDEQFF.

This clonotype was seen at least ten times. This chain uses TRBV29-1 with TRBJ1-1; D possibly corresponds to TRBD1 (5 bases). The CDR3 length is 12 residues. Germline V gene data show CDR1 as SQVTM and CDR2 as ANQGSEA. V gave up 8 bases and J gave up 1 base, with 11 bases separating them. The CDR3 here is CSSSQANTEAFF. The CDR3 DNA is TGCAGCTCCTCACAGGCGAACACTGAAGCTTTCTTT.

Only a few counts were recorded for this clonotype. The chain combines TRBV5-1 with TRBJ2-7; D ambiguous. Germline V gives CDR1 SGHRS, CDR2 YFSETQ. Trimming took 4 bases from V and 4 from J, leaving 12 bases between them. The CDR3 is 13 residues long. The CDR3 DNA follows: TGCGCCAGCAGCCCAACGACAAATTACGAGCAGTACTTC. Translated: CASSPTTNYEQYF.